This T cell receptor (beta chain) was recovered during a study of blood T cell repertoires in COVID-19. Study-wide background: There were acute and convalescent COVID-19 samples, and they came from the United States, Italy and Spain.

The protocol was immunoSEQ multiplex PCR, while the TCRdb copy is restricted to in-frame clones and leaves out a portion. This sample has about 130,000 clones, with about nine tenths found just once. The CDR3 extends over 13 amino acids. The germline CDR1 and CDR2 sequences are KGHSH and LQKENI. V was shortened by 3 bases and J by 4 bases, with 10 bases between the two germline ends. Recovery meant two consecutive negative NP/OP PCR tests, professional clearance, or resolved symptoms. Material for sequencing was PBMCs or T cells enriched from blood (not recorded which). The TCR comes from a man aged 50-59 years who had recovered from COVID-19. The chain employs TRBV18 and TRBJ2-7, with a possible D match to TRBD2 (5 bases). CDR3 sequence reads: CASSPPGSYEQYF. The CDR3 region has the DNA TGTGCCAGCTCACCTCCGGGATCGTACGAGCAGTACTTC.